This T cell receptor beta chain was profiled in a study of shared clonotypes between healthy human individuals. As concerns this clone: The target antigen is unknown. A read error is likely here: a far larger clone is one base away.

Unsorted PBMC DNA went through sequencing on ten immunoSEQ deep assay plates. Per the original data handling: From ImmunoSEQ came sequences covering only the junction and carrying no quality scores, so filtering differed. Only in-frame clones appear in the TCRdb table, and some are missing; sequencing was by immunoSEQ multiplex PCR. V, J and clone size are taken as reported in that table, and D and trimming were inferred from the DNA itself. The table has around 500,000 clones, over 70% seen once; the top ten hold about an eighth. Study results and caveats: Expectations were that clonotype sharing among donors would be affected by sequencing depth.

Material for sequencing was PBMCs. This TCR derives from a woman aged 35 to 49 in good health. Some clones in this sample may be carry-over from other donors' samples.

DNA for the CDR3: TGTGCCAGCAGCACTAGCTGTGACAGAAAGACCTTC. Protein: CASSTSCDRKTF. V is TRBV7-9 and J is TRBJ1-2; the D gene is possibly TRBD1 (5 bases). This CDR3 has 12 residues. CDR1 is SEHNR and CDR2 is FQNEAQ in the germline V gene (reference sequence). V was trimmed by 5 bases and J by 14 bases, leaving 18 bases between them. Based on the CDR3 plus reference TRBV7-9 and TRBJ1-2, the full variable domain is DTGVSQNPRHKITKRGQNVTFRCDPISEHNRLYWYRQTLGQGPEFLTYFQNEAQLEKSRLLSDRFSAERPKGSFSTLEIQRTEQGDSAMYLCASSTSCDRKTFGSGTRLTVV.